The present T cell receptor (beta chain) was sequenced within a study of cytomegalovirus exposure and HLA in healthy donors. Clones were read by immunoSEQ multiplex PCR, and TCRdb kept only the in-frame ones, dropping some. This sample has around 120,000 clones, with 80% to 90% found just once. Germline trimming cut 1 base from V and 2 bases from J; bases unmatched to any gene: 2. CDR3 length: 16 residues. Germline V CDR1 and CDR2: SGHVS, FQNEAQ. Findings of the study overall: Cytomegalovirus-associated TCR beta chains were listed, numbering some 150.

On this clone: Its specificity is not known.

The origin of this receptor is a man aged 18-30 years in good health and CMV-seropositive. Sequenced sample: PBMCs. This chain links TRBV7-8 with TRBJ2-3; 11 bases fit TRBD1. CDR3 amino acids: CASSLGTGGHTDTQYF. The CDR3, as DNA: TGTGCCAGCAGCTTAGGGACAGGGGGCCACACAGATACGCAGTATTTT. Complete variable domain (other parts from reference TRBV7-8 and TRBJ2-3): GAGVSQSPRYKVAKRGQDVALRCDPISGHVSLFWYQQALGQGPEFLTYFQNEAQLDKSGLPSDRFFAERPEGSVSTLKIQRTQQEDSAVYLCASSLGTGGHTDTQYFGPGTRLTVL.